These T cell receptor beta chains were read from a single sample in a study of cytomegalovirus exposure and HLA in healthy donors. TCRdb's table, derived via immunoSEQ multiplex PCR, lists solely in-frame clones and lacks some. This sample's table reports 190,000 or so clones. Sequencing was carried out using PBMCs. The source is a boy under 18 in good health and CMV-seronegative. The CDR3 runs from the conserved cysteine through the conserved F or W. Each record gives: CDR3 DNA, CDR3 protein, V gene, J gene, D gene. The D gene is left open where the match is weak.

cdr3_nt: TGTGCCAGCAGTTACTCAGGGACAGGGGCCACCTACGAGCAGTACTTC
cdr3_aa: CASSYSGTGATYEQYF
v_call: TRBV6-6
j_call: TRBJ2-7
d_call: TRBD1

cdr3_nt: TGTGCCAACCCACAGGGGGCGCTCAAAGGAGAGCAGTTCTTC
cdr3_aa: CANPQGALKGEQFF
v_call: TRBV2
j_call: TRBJ2-1
d_call: TRBD1

cdr3_nt: TGTGCCAGCTCACCTGGGGGGGAAAACCCACCTACCCCACTTGAAAAACTGTTTTTT
cdr3_aa: CASSPGGENPPTPLEKLFF
v_call: TRBV18
j_call: TRBJ1-4
d_call: -

cdr3_nt: TGTGCCACCTCCGGGACAGGAATTGAAAAACTGTTTTTT
cdr3_aa: CATSGTGIEKLFF
v_call: TRBV19
j_call: TRBJ1-4
d_call: TRBD1

cdr3_nt: TGTGCCAGCAGCTTGGAAATTAGTAGAGTCTACGAGCAGTACTTC
cdr3_aa: CASSLEISRVYEQYF
v_call: TRBV5-8
j_call: TRBJ2-7
d_call: -

cdr3_nt: TGTGCCAGCACCCCGCGGCTGTGGGTTTCGAGCAATCAGCCCCAGCATTTT
cdr3_aa: CASTPRLWVSSNQPQHF
v_call: TRBV28
j_call: TRBJ1-5
d_call: -

cdr3_nt: TGTGCCAGCACCCCTAGCGGGGGCCCCACAGATACGCAGTATTTT
cdr3_aa: CASTPSGGPTDTQYF
v_call: TRBV28
j_call: TRBJ2-3
d_call: TRBD2

cdr3_nt: TGTGCCAGCAGCTTATCGGCGGCCTCCCAGCCCCAGCATTTT
cdr3_aa: CASSLSAASQPQHF
v_call: TRBV7-2
j_call: TRBJ1-5
d_call: -

cdr3_nt: TGCGCCAGCAGCTTGACAGGGGGTCTCCATCAGCCCCAGCATTTT
cdr3_aa: CASSLTGGLHQPQHF
v_call: TRBV5-1
j_call: TRBJ1-5
d_call: TRBD1

cdr3_nt: TGCGCCAGCCGGGACAGGGCGAACACCGGGGAGCTGTTTTTT
cdr3_aa: CASRDRANTGELFF
v_call: TRBV5-1
j_call: TRBJ2-2
d_call: TRBD1

cdr3_nt: TGTGCCTGGACTCTGAGCCCCTACAATGAGCAGTTCTTC
cdr3_aa: CAWTLSPYNEQFF
v_call: TRBV30
j_call: TRBJ2-1
d_call: -

cdr3_nt: TGCGCCAGCAGCTCATATGGACTAGCGCTAGATCGGGACACCGGGGAGCTGTTTTTT
cdr3_aa: CASSSYGLALDRDTGELFF
v_call: TRBV5-1
j_call: TRBJ2-2
d_call: TRBD2

cdr3_nt: TGTGCCTGGACCACCTTAGGCGGGGGCGGGTTCTTC
cdr3_aa: CAWTTLGGGGFF
v_call: TRBV30
j_call: TRBJ2-1
d_call: -

cdr3_nt: TGTGCCAGCAGCTTAATTGGCGGGATAGATGAAGCTTTCTTT
cdr3_aa: CASSLIGGIDEAFF
v_call: TRBV7-3
j_call: TRBJ1-1
d_call: -

cdr3_nt: TGTGCCAGAAGCGCTCCGGGACAGGGGAGCACTGAAGCTTTCTTT
cdr3_aa: CARSAPGQGSTEAFF
v_call: TRBV5-3
j_call: TRBJ1-1
d_call: TRBD1

cdr3_nt: TGTGCCAGCAGCCGACTAGCGGGGGGGTCGGCGCAGTATTTT
cdr3_aa: CASSRLAGGSAQYF
v_call: TRBV5-4
j_call: TRBJ2-3
d_call: TRBD2

cdr3_nt: TGCGCCAGCAGCCAAGGGTCCGGGACAGCTTACTACGAGCAGTACTTC
cdr3_aa: CASSQGSGTAYYEQYF
v_call: TRBV4-3
j_call: TRBJ2-7
d_call: TRBD1

cdr3_nt: TGTGCCAGTAGCTTTAGCCCTGACTCTCAACAAGAGACCCAGTACTTC
cdr3_aa: CASSFSPDSQQETQYF
v_call: TRBV19
j_call: TRBJ2-5
d_call: -

cdr3_nt: TGCGCCAGCAGCTTAGGCTCTAGGACAGGGACCTCTGAAGCTTTCTTT
cdr3_aa: CASSLGSRTGTSEAFF
v_call: TRBV5-1
j_call: TRBJ1-1
d_call: TRBD1

cdr3_nt: TGTGCCAGCAATCAACAGGGAAGGCCCCAGCATTTT
cdr3_aa: CASNQQGRPQHF
v_call: TRBV2
j_call: TRBJ1-5
d_call: -

cdr3_nt: TGTGCCAGTACCGACAGTCTTAATTCACCCCTCCACTTT
cdr3_aa: CASTDSLNSPLHF
v_call: TRBV19
j_call: TRBJ1-6
d_call: -

cdr3_nt: TGCGCCAGCAGCCTTACAACAGGGGACACCGGGGAGCTGTTTTTT
cdr3_aa: CASSLTTGDTGELFF
v_call: TRBV5-1
j_call: TRBJ2-2
d_call: TRBD1

cdr3_nt: TGTGCCAGCAGCTTAAAGGGACTAGCGGGGAACACCGGGGAGCTGTTTTTT
cdr3_aa: CASSLKGLAGNTGELFF
v_call: TRBV7-9
j_call: TRBJ2-2
d_call: TRBD2

cdr3_nt: TGTGCCAGCAGCGCCGGGGGAATCTCCTACAATGAGCAGTTCTTC
cdr3_aa: CASSAGGISYNEQFF
v_call: TRBV9
j_call: TRBJ2-1
d_call: -

cdr3_nt: TGTGCCAGCTCACTAGCGGGATCCAATGAGCAGTTCTTC
cdr3_aa: CASSLAGSNEQFF
v_call: TRBV7-9
j_call: TRBJ2-1
d_call: TRBD2